These 29 T cell receptor beta chains came from one sample sequenced in a study of blood T cell repertoires in COVID-19. Assay used: immunoSEQ multiplex PCR; TCRdb lists only in-frame clones, some missing. This sample has 250,000 to 350,000 clones; roughly 83% occur once, and the top ten carry over 1.3%. The material sequenced was peripheral blood. The source of these receptors is a human donor with COVID-19, enrolled during active disease. The donor label of this sample is uncertain.

V and J are TRBV7-8 and TRBJ2-1, with D possibly TRBD2 on 6 matching bases. The V end lost 3 bases, the J end lost 10 bases, and 10 bases lay between the germline ends. The CDR3 is made up of 12 amino acids. CDR1 and CDR2 (germline): SGHVS, FQNEAQ. The CDR3 is CASSFRGLEQFF. For the CDR3, the DNA is TGTGCCAGCAGCTTCCGCGGACTAGAGCAGTTCTTC.

This clone was recorded only once. The gene calls are TRBV28 and TRBJ1-2; D unresolved. V lost 7 bases, J lost 7 bases, and 10 bases lay in between. Looked up from germline, CDR1 is MDHEN and CDR2 is SYDVKM. This CDR3 has 11 residues. The CDR3 DNA reads TGTGCCAGCACTAGTATGGGTGGCTACACCTTC. This sequence encodes CASTSMGGYTF.

The table lists this clone with a count of one. The chain carries TRBV7-3 and TRBJ2-1; 7 bases agree with TRBD2. The CDR3 runs 14 residues. CDR1 is SGHTA, CDR2 FQGTGA, per germline. J was trimmed by 5 bases and V by 5 bases; bases with no gene match: 6. The CDR3 loop is CASSRGGSDNEQFF. Here the CDR3 DNA reads TGTGCCAGCAGCCGGGGAGGGTCGGACAATGAGCAGTTCTTC.

The rearrangement joins TRBV5-6 to TRBJ1-2; TRBD1 aligns across 7 bases. Germline CDR1 is SGHDT and CDR2 is YYEEEE. V shed 4 bases, J shed 0 bases, and the junction held 12 bases outside the gene matches. The CDR3 contains 17 residues. The CDR3 sequence is CASSLGQTGNPNYGYTF. As DNA, the CDR3 is TGTGCCAGCAGCCTGGGGCAGACAGGGAATCCTAACTATGGCTACACCTTC.

This clone has only a few counts. The chain couples TRBV19 to TRBJ1-1; 7 bases line up with TRBD1. The germline gives CDR1 LNHDA, CDR2 SQIVND (reference sequence). Unmatched junction bases numbered 10, after V lost 5 bases and J lost 4 bases. The CDR3 contains 15 residues. The DNA of the CDR3 is TGTGCCAGTAGTCCGCGCCGTGAGGGGGCCACTGAAGCTTTCTTT. Encoded protein: CASSPRREGATEAFF.

CDR3 nucleotides: TGTGCCAGCAGCATCGACAGCTCTGGGGCCAACGTCCTGACTTTC. Translated, it gives CASSIDSSGANVLTF. The chain joins TRBV6-5 to TRBJ2-6; D is perhaps TRBD1 (5 bases). Trimming shortened V by 6 bases and J by 0 bases, and 9 bases separated the two germline ends. Germline V gene lookup returns CDR1 MNHEY and CDR2 SVGAGI. CDR3 length: 15 amino acids.

The J gene is TRBJ2-1, the V gene TRBV30; 10 nucleotides line up with TRBD2. J gave up 7 bases and V 1 base, and 10 bases lay outside the gene matches. The CDR3 is 16 amino acids. In germline, CDR1 is GTSNPN, CDR2 SVGIG (reference sequence). CDR3 bases: TGTGCCTGGAGTGGGCTAGCGGGAGATATTGCTAATGAGCAGTTCTTC. It encodes CAWSGLAGDIANEQFF.

The chain joins TRBV7-3 to TRBJ2-6; possibly TRBD1 for D (5 bases). V lost 5 bases to trimming and J lost 0 bases, with 14 bases between them. Germline assignment: CDR1 SGHTA and CDR2 FQGTGA. The CDR3 contains 17 residues. The CDR3 region is CASSLSGQGSGANVLTF. The CDR3 nucleotides are TGTGCCAGCAGCCTCTCCGGTCAGGGCTCTGGGGCCAACGTCCTGACTTTC.

This clone was seen once. The rearrangement links TRBV19 to TRBJ2-7; D is possibly TRBD1 (5 bases). Germline CDR1 reads LNHDA; CDR2 reads SQIVND (reference sequence). V was cut by 3 bases and J by 4 bases, with 13 bases left in between. The CDR3 length is 14 residues. The CDR3 DNA sequence: TGTGCCAGTAGTATCTCCAGGGCGAATTACGAGCAGTACTTC. It translates to CASSISRANYEQYF. The full variable domain, its missing parts supplied by reference TRBV19 and TRBJ2-7, is DGGITQSPKYLFRKEGQNVTLSCEQNLNHDAMYWYRQDPGQGLRLIYYSQIVNDFQKGDIAEGYSVSREKKESFPLTVTSAQKNPTAFYLCASSISRANYEQYFGPGTRLTVT.

The chain is built from TRBV7-9 and TRBJ1-2, with 10 positions matching TRBD1. Trimming removed 3 bases from V and 6 bases from J; junction bases left unmatched: 1. This CDR3 has 13 residues. The V gene's germline CDR1 is SEHNR and CDR2 FQNEAQ (reference sequence). The CDR3 DNA is TGTGCCAGCAGCTTCGGACAGGGGGATGGCTACACCTTC. This translates into CASSFGQGDGYTF. The full variable domain, completed using reference TRBV7-9 and TRBJ1-2, is DTGVSQNPRHKITKRGQNVTFRCDPISEHNRLYWYRQTLGQGPEFLTYFQNEAQLEKSRLLSDRFSAERPKGSFSTLEIQRTEQGDSAMYLCASSFGQGDGYTFGSGTRLTVV.

This chain connects TRBV27 to TRBJ2-3; 8 bases agree with TRBD1. The V gene's germline CDR1 is MNHEY and CDR2 SMNVEV (reference sequence). The CDR3 loop spans 15 amino acids. The junction had 6 bases not matched to a gene; V was cut back by 3 bases and J by 4 bases. Written as DNA, the CDR3 is TGTGCCAGCAGTTTTCTGACAGGGGTTTCAGATACGCAGTATTTT. This sequence encodes CASSFLTGVSDTQYF.

Details on this clone: One end of the junction is discordant with germline, which a read error may explain. The same CDR3 is also encoded by other DNA sequences in this sample. DNA for the CDR3: TGTGCTAGCAGCTTAGGGGACAGCTCCTACGAGCAGTACTTC. Translated: CASSLGDSSYEQYF. The V gene is TRBV7-7, the J gene TRBJ2-7; 7 bases map to TRBD1. CDR1 SSHAT and CDR2 FNYEAQ come from the germline V gene (reference sequence). The CDR3 is 14 amino acids.

This clone was observed a single time. The chain links TRBV27 to TRBJ2-5; D may be TRBD2 (6 bases). This CDR3 spans 13 amino acids. The V gene's germline CDR1 is MNHEY and CDR2 SMNVEV (reference sequence). V shed 6 bases and J shed 4 bases, with 12 bases lying between them. This CDR3 reads CASSRGWGETQYF. The CDR3 DNA reads TGTGCCAGCAGCCGGGGGTGGGGAGAGACCCAGTACTTC.

Points on this clone: At the DNA level, this CDR3 is encoded by other sequences in the same sample as well. The chain employs TRBV28 and TRBJ1-5; 8 bases fit TRBD1. Trimming removed 2 bases from V and 1 base from J; junction bases left unmatched: 1. CDR3 length: 15 amino acids. Germline loops: CDR1 MDHEN, CDR2 SYDVKM. CDR3 DNA sequence: TGTGCCAGCAGTTTAAGGACAGGGAGCAATCAGCCCCAGCATTTT. Protein sequence: CASSLRTGSNQPQHF.

The chain recombines TRBV19 with TRBJ2-1, with a tentative D call TRBD2 (6 bases). V was cut by 5 bases and J by 3 bases, with 11 bases left in between. The CDR3 is 14 residues long. CDR1 and CDR2 from the germline V gene are LNHDA and SQIVND (reference sequence). The CDR3 reads CASSQRERYNEQFF. The CDR3, as DNA: TGTGCCAGTAGTCAACGGGAGCGCTACAATGAGCAGTTCTTC.

V and J are TRBV4-1 and TRBJ2-2, with D tentatively TRBD2 (6 bases). Deletions cut 0 bases from V and 1 base from J, with 21 bases between. This CDR3 is built from 20 residues. Looked up from germline, CDR1 is MGHRA and CDR2 is YSYEKL. The CDR3 loop reads CASSQEARLEISQNTGELFF. The CDR3 region has the DNA TGCGCCAGCAGCCAAGAGGCGAGACTAGAGATTTCCCAGAACACCGGGGAGCTGTTTTTT.

J is TRBJ2-7 and V is TRBV4-1; TRBD2 aligns across 7 bases. The germline V gene has CDR1 MGHRA and CDR2 YSYEKL. V was clipped by 0 bases and J by 2 bases; unmatched bases: 4. The length of the CDR3 is 15 residues. For the CDR3, the DNA is TGCGCCAGCAGCCAAGAGAGGGGACTAACCTACGAGCAGTACTTC. Protein product: CASSQERGLTYEQYF.

In this sample, this clone turned up once. The rearrangement uses TRBV18 and TRBJ2-7; perhaps TRBD1 as D (6 bases). Deletions cut 3 bases from V and 0 bases from J, with 12 bases between. The CDR3 has 15 amino acids. The germline gives CDR1 KGHSH, CDR2 LQKENI. CDR3 bases: TGTGCCAGCTCACCTGCACAGGGAAGCTCCTACGAGCAGTACTTC. The encoded protein is CASSPAQGSSYEQYF.

V is TRBV27 and J is TRBJ1-2; 8 bases are shared with TRBD1. This CDR3 is 15 amino acids long. Looked up from germline, CDR1 is MNHEY and CDR2 is SMNVEV (reference sequence). V lost 8 bases and J lost 2; bases outside the gene matches: 10. The CDR3 DNA follows: TGTGCCAGCCGCGCGGGGGACAGGCCCAACTATGGCTACACCTTC. Protein product: CASRAGDRPNYGYTF.

This clone was observed once. The chain employs TRBV9 and TRBJ2-7; D perhaps matches TRBD2 (6 bases). Germline lookup yields CDR1 SGDLS and CDR2 YYNGEE. This CDR3 comprises 15 residues. The ends were cut back, 0 bases at V and 0 bases at J, with 10 bases in the middle. CDR3 sequence reads: CASSVAPGSSYEQYF. In DNA form, the CDR3 reads TGTGCCAGCAGCGTAGCTCCCGGGAGCTCCTACGAGCAGTACTTC.

The chain links TRBV6-5 to TRBJ1-6, with a possible D match to TRBD1 (6 bases). V gave up 3 bases and J gave up 9 bases, with 15 bases separating them. The CDR3 contains 15 residues. Germline V gene sequence: CDR1 MNHEY, CDR2 SVGAGI. Here the CDR3 reads CASSYSGGARSPLHF. The CDR3 DNA is TGTGCCAGCAGTTATTCGGGGGGGGCGCGTTCACCCCTCCACTTT.

This clone is a singleton in its sample. This chain joins TRBV10-3 and TRBJ2-2, with TRBD2 identical over 7 bases. The CDR3 totals 16 residues. V was clipped by 3 bases and J by 7 bases; unmatched bases: 11. From germline, CDR1 is ENHRY and CDR2 SYGVKD. CDR3 sequence reads: CAISEGGRAGVGELFF. The CDR3 coding sequence is TGTGCCATCAGTGAAGGCGGGAGAGCAGGAGTCGGGGAGCTGTTTTTT.

The CDR3 loop reads CASSPGLAGVVDTQYF. Here the CDR3 DNA reads TGTGCCAGCAGCCCAGGACTAGCGGGAGTCGTGGATACGCAGTATTTT. The chain links TRBV11-3 to TRBJ2-3, with 13 bases lining up with TRBD2. After removal of 5 bases from V and 6 bases from J, the junction contained 8 bases not matched to a gene. Germline V gene sequence: CDR1 SGHNT, CDR2 YENEEA. CDR3 length: 16 residues. Supplemented by reference TRBV11-3 and TRBJ2-3, the full variable domain reads EAGVVQSPRYKIIEKKQPVAFWCNPISGHNTLYWYLQNLGQGPELLIRYENEEAVDDSQLPKDRFSAERLKGVDSTLKIQPAELGDSAVYLCASSPGLAGVVDTQYFGPGTRLTVL.

The V gene is TRBV13, the J gene TRBJ1-4; 8 positions match TRBD1. Trimming at V came to 5 bases and at J to 8 bases, leaving 10 bases not matched to a gene. This CDR3 has 15 residues. Germline assignment: CDR1 PRHDT and CDR2 FYEKMQ (reference sequence). The CDR3 nucleotides read TGTGCCAGCAGCCCCCGACAGGGGTCTGGGGAAAAACTGTTTTTT. It yields the protein CASSPRQGSGEKLFF.

CDR3 bases: TGTGCCAGCAGCCCGGGTTATGAGCAGTTCTTC. As protein: CASSPGYEQFF. The genes are TRBV9 and TRBJ2-1, with D unclear. Trimming cost V 4 bases and J 8 bases, with 7 bases left between them. The CDR3 length is 11 residues. The germline gives CDR1 SGDLS, CDR2 YYNGEE.

The V gene is TRBV4-2, the J gene TRBJ2-2; TRBD2 matches 15 bases. The CDR3 extends over 15 amino acids. Trimming took 3 bases from V and 8 from J; bases not matched to a gene: 1. Germline lookup yields CDR1 LGHNA and CDR2 YNFKEQ. CDR3 in amino acids: CASSHGLAGGGELFF. CDR3 nucleotides: TGTGCCAGCAGCCACGGACTAGCGGGAGGGGGGGAGCTGTTTTTT.

The chain joins TRBV30 to TRBJ2-5; D ambiguous. This CDR3 is 12 amino acids long. Germline CDR1 is GTSNPN and CDR2 is SVGIG (reference sequence). V lost 0 bases and J 5 bases, leaving 7 bases between the germline ends. The CDR3 loop is CAWSVSLETQYF. The CDR3 DNA follows: TGTGCCTGGAGTGTAAGCCTCGAGACCCAGTACTTC.

V usage is TRBV28 and J usage is TRBJ1-5, with a tentative D call TRBD1 (6 bases). Trimming cost V 6 bases and J 4 bases, with 16 bases left between them. Germline V gene sequence: CDR1 MDHEN, CDR2 SYDVKM. The CDR3 runs 15 residues. The CDR3 DNA reads TGTGCCAGCAGCGAGGCCAGGGGAGGGAATCAGCCCCAGCATTTT. It codes for CASSEARGGNQPQHF.

This clone was counted once. V gene TRBV28 combines with J gene TRBJ1-5; the D gene is possibly TRBD1 (5 bases). CDR3 size: 16 residues. Germline loops: CDR1 MDHEN, CDR2 SYDVKM. Trimming cost V 3 bases and J 4 bases, with 16 bases left between them. CDR3: CASSLGGLAGNQPQHF. DNA for the CDR3: TGTGCCAGCAGTTTGGGGGGTCTGGCGGGGAATCAGCCCCAGCATTTT.